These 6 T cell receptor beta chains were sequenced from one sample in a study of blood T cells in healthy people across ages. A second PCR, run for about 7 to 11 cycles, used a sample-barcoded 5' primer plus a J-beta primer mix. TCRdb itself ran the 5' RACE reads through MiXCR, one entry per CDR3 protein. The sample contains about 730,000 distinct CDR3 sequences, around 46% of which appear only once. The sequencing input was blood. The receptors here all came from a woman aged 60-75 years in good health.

CDR3 sequence (DNA): TGTGCCAGCAGCCCAACCCCGAGTGGGTTCGAGACCCAGTACTTC. Amino acid sequence: CASSPTPSGFETQYF. The V gene is TRBV6-5, the J gene TRBJ2-5; no definite D call. There are 15 residues in the CDR3. V was shortened by 6 bases and J by 5 bases, with 19 bases between the two germline ends. Per germline, CDR1 MNHEY and CDR2 SVGAGI.

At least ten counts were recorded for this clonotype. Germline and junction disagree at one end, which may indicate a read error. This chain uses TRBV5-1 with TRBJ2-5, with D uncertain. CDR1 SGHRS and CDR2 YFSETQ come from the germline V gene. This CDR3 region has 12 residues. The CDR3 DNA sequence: TGTGCCAGCAGTTTACCTGGGGAGACCCAGTACTTC. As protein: CASSLPGETQYF. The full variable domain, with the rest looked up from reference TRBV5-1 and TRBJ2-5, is KAGVTQTPRYLIKTRGQQVTLSCSPISGHRSVSWYQQTPGQGLQFLFEYFSETQRNKGNFPGRFSGRQFSNSRSEMNVSTLELGDSALYLCASSLPGETQYFGPGTRLLVL.

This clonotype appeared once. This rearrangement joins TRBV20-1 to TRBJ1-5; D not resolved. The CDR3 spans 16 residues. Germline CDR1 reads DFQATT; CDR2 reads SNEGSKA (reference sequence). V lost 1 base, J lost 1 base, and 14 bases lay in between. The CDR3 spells CSARVGWGLSNQPQHF. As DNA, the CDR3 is TGCAGTGCTAGAGTTGGTTGGGGTTTGAGCAATCAGCCCCAGCATTTT.

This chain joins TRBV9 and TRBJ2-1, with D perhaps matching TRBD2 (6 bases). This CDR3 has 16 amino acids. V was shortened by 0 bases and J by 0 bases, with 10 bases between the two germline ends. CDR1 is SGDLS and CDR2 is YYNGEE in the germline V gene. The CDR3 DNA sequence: TGTGCCAGCAGCGTAGTGGGACTCGACTCCTACAATGAGCAGTTCTTC. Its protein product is CASSVVGLDSYNEQFF.

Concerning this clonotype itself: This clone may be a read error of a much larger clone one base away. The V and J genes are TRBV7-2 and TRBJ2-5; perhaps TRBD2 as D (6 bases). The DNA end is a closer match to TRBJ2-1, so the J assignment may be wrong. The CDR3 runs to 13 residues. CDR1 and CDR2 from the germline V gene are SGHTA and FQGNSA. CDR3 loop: CASRGGTQETQFF. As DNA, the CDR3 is TGTGCCAGCAGAGGCGGGACTCAAGAGACCCAGTTCTTC.

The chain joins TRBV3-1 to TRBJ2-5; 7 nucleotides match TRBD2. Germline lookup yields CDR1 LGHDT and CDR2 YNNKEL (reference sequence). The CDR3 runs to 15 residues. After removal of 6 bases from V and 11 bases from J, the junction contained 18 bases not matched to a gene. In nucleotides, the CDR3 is TGTGCCAGCAGACCCACACTAGCGCTATACAATGAGCAGTACTTC. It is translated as CASRPTLALYNEQYF.